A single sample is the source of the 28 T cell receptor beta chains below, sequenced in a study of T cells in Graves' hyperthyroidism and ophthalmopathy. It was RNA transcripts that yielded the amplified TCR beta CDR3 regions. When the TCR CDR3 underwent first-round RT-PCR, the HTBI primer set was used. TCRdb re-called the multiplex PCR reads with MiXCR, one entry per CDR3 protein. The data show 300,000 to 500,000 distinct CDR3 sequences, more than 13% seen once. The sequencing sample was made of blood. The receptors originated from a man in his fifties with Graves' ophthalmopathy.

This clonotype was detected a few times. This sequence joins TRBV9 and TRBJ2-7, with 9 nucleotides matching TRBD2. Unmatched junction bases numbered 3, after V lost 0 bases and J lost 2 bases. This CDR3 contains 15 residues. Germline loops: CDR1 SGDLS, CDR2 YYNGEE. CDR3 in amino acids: CASSVGLAETYEQYF. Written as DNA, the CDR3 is TGTGCCAGCAGCGTAGGACTAGCGGAGACCTACGAGCAGTACTTC.

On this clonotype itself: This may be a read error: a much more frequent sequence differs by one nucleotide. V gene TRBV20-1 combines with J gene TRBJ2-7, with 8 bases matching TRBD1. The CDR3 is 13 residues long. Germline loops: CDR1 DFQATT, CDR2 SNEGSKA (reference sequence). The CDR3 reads CGADGQGDYEQYF. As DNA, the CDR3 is TGCGGTGCTGACGGACAGGGCGACTACGAGCAGTACTTC.

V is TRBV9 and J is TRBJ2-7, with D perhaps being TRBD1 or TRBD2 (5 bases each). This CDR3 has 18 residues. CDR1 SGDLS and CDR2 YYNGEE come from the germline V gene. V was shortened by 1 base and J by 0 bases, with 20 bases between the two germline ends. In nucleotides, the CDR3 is TGTGCCAGCAGCGTACGACCGGGACCGGCCGCCGGCTCCTACGAGCAGTACTTC. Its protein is CASSVRPGPAAGSYEQYF.

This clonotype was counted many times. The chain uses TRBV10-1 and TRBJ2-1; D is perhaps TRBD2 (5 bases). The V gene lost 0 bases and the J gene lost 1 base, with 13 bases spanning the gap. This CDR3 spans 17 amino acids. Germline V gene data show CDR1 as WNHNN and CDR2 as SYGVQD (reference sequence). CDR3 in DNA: TGCGCCAGCAGTGAGTCTGTTGGGGTAGCGTCCTACAATGAGCAGTTCTTC. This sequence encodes CASSESVGVASYNEQFF.

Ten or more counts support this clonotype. The chain's CDR3 is CSVEERVFTTSSYEQYF. CDR3 coding DNA: TGCAGCGTTGAGGAGCGGGTATTTACCACGAGCTCCTACGAGCAGTACTTC. The chain is built from TRBV29-1 and TRBJ2-7; perhaps TRBD2 as D (6 bases). The CDR3 length is 17 residues. CDR1 is SQVTM and CDR2 is ANQGSEA in the germline V gene. V lost 3 bases and J 0 bases, leaving 21 bases between the germline ends.

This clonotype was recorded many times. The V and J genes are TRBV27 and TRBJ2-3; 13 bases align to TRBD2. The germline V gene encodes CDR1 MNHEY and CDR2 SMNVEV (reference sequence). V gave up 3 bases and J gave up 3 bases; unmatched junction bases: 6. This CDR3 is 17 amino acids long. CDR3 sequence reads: CASSFETSGGRTDTQYF. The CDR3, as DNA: TGTGCCAGCAGTTTCGAGACTAGCGGGGGGAGGACAGATACGCAGTATTTT.

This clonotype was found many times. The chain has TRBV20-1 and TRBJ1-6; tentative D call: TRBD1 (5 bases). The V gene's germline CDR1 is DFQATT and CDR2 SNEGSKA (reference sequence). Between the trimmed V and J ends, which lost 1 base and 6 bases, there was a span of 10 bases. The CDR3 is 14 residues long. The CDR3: CSARGGQGNSPLHF. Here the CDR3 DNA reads TGCAGTGCTAGAGGCGGGCAGGGTAATTCACCCCTCCACTTT.

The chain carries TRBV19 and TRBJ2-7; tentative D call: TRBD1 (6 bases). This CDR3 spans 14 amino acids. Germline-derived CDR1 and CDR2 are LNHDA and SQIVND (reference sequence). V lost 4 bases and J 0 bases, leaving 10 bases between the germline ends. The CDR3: CASSKTGSSYEQYF. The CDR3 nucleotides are TGTGCCAGTAGTAAAACAGGGAGCTCCTACGAGCAGTACTTC.

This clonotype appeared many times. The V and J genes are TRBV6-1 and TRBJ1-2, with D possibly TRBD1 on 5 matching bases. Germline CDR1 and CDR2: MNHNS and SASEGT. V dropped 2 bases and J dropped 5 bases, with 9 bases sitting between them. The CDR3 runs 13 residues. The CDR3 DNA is TGTGCCAGCAGTGAATCAAAGGGGTATGGCTACACCTTC. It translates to CASSESKGYGYTF.

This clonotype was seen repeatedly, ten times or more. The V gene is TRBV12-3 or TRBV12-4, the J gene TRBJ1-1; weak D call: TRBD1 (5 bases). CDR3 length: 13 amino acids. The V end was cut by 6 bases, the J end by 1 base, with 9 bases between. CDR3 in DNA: TGTGCCAGCAGAAGAGGACAGAACACTGAAGCTTTCTTT. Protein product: CASRRGQNTEAFF.

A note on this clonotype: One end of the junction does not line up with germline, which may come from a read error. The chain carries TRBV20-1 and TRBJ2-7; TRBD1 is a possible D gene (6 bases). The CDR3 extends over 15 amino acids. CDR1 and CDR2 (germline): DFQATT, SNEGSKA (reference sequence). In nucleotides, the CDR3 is TGCAGTGCTGCCACAACGGTGGACAGATCCTACGGGCAGTACTTC. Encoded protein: CSAATTVDRSYGQYF.

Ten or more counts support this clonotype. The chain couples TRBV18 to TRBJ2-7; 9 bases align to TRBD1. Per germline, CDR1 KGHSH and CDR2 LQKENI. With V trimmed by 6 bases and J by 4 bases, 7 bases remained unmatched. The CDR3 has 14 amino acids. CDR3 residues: CASSLRQGEYEQYF. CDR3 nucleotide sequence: TGTGCCAGCTCGCTGCGACAGGGGGAATACGAGCAGTACTTC.

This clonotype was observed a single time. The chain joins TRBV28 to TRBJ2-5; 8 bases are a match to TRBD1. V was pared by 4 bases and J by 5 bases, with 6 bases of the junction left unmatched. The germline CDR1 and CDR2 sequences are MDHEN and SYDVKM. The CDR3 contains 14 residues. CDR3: CASSSQQGVETQYF. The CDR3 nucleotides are TGTGCCAGCAGTTCACAACAGGGGGTGGAGACCCAGTACTTC.

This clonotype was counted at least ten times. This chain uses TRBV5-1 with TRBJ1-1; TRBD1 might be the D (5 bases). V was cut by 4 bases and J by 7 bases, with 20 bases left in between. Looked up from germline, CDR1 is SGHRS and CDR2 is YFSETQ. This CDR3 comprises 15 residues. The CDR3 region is CASSIAGTPNFEAFF. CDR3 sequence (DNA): TGCGCCAGCAGCATAGCCGGGACCCCAAATTTTGAAGCTTTCTTT.

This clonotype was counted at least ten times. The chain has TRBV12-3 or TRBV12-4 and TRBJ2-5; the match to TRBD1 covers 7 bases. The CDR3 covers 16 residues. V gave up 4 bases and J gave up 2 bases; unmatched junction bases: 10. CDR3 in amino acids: CASSSRDSESQETQYF. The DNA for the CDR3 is TGTGCCAGCAGTTCCCGGGACAGCGAATCTCAAGAGACCCAGTACTTC.

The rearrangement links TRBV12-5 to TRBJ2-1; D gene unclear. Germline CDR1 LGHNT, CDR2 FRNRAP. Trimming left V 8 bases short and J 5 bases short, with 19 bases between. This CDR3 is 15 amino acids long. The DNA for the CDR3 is TGTGCTAGTAGTCCCGGGCCGAGAGATAACAATGAGCAGTTCTTC. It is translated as CASSPGPRDNNEQFF.

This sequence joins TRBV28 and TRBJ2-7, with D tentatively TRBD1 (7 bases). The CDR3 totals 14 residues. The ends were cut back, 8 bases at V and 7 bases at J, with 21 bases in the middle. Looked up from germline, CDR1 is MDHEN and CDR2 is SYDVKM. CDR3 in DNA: TGTGCCAGCGGAGTGACAGGGACGGGGAGGGAGCAGTACTTC. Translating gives CASGVTGTGREQYF.

CDR3 in amino acids: CSVGMMNTEAFF. Here the CDR3 DNA reads TGCAGCGTTGGAATGATGAACACTGAAGCTTTCTTT. The chain is built from TRBV29-1 and TRBJ1-1, with no clear D. Trimming left V 4 bases short and J 0 bases short, with 6 bases between. The V gene's germline CDR1 is SQVTM and CDR2 ANQGSEA. This CDR3 spans 12 amino acids.

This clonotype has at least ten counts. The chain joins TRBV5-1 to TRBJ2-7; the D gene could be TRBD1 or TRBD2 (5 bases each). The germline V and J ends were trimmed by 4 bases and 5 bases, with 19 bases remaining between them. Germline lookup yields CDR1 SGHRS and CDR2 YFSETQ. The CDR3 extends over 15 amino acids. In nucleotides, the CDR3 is TGCGCCAGCAGCGGCCCCGGGGCGACTCTCCACGAGCAGTACTTC. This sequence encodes CASSGPGATLHEQYF. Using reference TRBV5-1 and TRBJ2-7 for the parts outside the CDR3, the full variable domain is KAGVTQTPRYLIKTRGQQVTLSCSPISGHRSVSWYQQTPGQGLQFLFEYFSETQRNKGNFPGRFSGRQFSNSRSEMNVSTLELGDSALYLCASSGPGATLHEQYFGPGTRLTVT.

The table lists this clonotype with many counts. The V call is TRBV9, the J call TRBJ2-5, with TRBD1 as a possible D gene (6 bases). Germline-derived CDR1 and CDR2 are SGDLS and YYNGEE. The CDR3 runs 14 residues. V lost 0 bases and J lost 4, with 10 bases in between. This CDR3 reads CASSVDTGSETQYF. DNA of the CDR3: TGTGCCAGCAGCGTAGACACAGGGTCAGAGACCCAGTACTTC.

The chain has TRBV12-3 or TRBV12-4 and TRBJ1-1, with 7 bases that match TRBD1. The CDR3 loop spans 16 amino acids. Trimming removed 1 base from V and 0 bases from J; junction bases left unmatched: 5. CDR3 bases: TGTGCCAGCAGTTTAGGTCGGGACAGCATGAACACTGAAGCTTTCTTT. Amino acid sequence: CASSLGRDSMNTEAFF.

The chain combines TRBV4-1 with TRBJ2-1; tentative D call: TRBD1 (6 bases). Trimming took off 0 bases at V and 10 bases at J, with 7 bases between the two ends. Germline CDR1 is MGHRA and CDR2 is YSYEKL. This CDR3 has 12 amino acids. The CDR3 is CASSQDRGEQFF. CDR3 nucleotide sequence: TGCGCCAGCAGCCAAGATAGGGGGGAGCAGTTCTTC.

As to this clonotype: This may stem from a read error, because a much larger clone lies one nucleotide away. The CDR3 DNA sequence: TGTGCCAGCAGTGCAAGTAGGGCTGGAAACGCCATATATTTT. Encoded protein: CASSASRAGNAIYF. The V gene is TRBV2, the J gene TRBJ1-3; D is ambiguous. The germline gives CDR1 SNHLY, CDR2 FYNNEI. This CDR3 is built from 14 residues.

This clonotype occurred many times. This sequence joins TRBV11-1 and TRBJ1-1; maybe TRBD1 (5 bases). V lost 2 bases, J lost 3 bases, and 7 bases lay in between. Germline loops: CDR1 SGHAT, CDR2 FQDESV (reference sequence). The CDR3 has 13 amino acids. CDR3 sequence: CASSLSRDTEAFF. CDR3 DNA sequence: TGTGCCAGCAGCTTATCCAGGGACACTGAAGCTTTCTTT.

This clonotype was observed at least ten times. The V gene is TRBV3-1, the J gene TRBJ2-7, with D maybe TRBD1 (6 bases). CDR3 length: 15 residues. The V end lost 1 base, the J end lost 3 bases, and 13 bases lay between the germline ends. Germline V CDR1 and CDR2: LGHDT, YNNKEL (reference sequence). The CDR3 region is CASSQATGPNYEQYF. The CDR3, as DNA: TGTGCCAGCAGCCAAGCGACAGGACCAAACTACGAGCAGTACTTC.

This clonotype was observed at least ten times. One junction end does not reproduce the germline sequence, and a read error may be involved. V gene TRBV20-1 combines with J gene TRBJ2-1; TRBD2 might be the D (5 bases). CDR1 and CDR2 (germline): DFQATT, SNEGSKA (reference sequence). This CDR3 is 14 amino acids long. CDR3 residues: CSARAVPSYNEQFF. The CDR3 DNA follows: TGCAGTGCAAGAGCGGTTCCCTCCTACAATGAGCAGTTCTTC.

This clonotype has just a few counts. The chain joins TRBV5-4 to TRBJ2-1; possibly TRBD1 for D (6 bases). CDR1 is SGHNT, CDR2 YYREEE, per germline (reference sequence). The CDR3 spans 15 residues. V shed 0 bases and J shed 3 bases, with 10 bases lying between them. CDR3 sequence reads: CASSLAGANYNEQFF. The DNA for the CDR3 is TGTGCCAGCAGCTTGGCAGGGGCTAACTACAATGAGCAGTTCTTC.

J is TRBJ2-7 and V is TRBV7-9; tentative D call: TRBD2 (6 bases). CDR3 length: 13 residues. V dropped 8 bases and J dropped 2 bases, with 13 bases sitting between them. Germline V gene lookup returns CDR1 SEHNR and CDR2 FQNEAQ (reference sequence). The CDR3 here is CASSVAGPYEQYF. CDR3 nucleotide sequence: TGTGCCAGCTCTGTTGCGGGACCCTACGAGCAGTACTTC.